The 22 T cell receptor beta chains below come from one sample, sequenced in a study of beta chain features in type 1 diabetes. Broader study findings: Moderate but significant shortening of TCRB CDR3s was recorded in all four CD4+ subsets from Type 1 diabetes patients.

The study reverse transcribed the entire isolated RNA, so it sequenced expressed TCRB transcripts. Data came from immunoSEQ multiplex PCR; TCRdb stores just in-frame clones and leaves some out. The table has nearly 700,000 clones, 13% seen once. For these receptors, no antigen is known. The sample taken for sequencing was naive CD4+ T cells from blood. The source of these receptors is a man in his late teens or twenties with type 1 diabetes.

The chain employs TRBV10-3 and TRBJ2-2; possible D gene TRBD1, 6 bases. V was trimmed by 3 bases and J by 4 bases, leaving 15 bases between them. Germline values: CDR1 ENHRY, CDR2 SYGVKD. This CDR3 spans 16 amino acids. CDR3 sequence: CAISDGAVGATGELFF. The CDR3 nucleotides read TGTGCCATCAGTGATGGGGCTGTGGGGGCCACCGGGGAGCTGTTTTTT.

The CDR3 sequence: CASSPSVQGVNGYTF. The DNA of the CDR3 is TGTGCCAGCAGCCCCTCAGTACAGGGGGTAAATGGCTACACCTTC. V gene TRBV11-2 combines with J gene TRBJ1-2; 8 nucleotides match TRBD1. V shed 5 bases and J 6 bases; nucleotides not matched to a gene: 11. Germline V gene data show CDR1 as SGHAT and CDR2 as FQNNGV. The CDR3 has 15 amino acids.

This clone has a handful of counts. Germline is not matched at one junction end, which may reflect a read error. This chain uses TRBV6-5 with TRBJ1-1; D gene ambiguous. This CDR3 is 12 amino acids long. Germline loops: CDR1 MNHEY, CDR2 SVGAGI. The CDR3 DNA is TGTGCCAGCAGGCACGGGAACTCTGAAGCTTTCTTT. This sequence encodes CASRHGNSEAFF.

This clone was found a few times. V usage is TRBV30 and J usage is TRBJ2-7, with 12 bases matching TRBD2. Trimming cost V 4 bases and J 3 bases; bases outside gene matches: 13. The CDR3 has 17 amino acids. Germline-derived CDR1 and CDR2 are GTSNPN and SVGIG (reference sequence). Here the CDR3 reads CAWTKGITSGGNYEQYF. The DNA for the CDR3 is TGTGCCTGGACCAAAGGTATTACTAGCGGGGGGAACTACGAGCAGTACTTC.

This clone was counted a few times. The V gene is TRBV29-1, the J gene TRBJ2-3; 10 bases line up with TRBD1. Germline CDR1 is SQVTM and CDR2 is ANQGSEA. J lost 1 base, V lost 7 bases, and 8 bases had no gene match. The CDR3 contains 15 residues. CDR3 in amino acids: CSAEPGTGGTDTQYF. The CDR3 DNA follows: TGCAGCGCTGAGCCCGGGACAGGGGGCACAGATACGCAGTATTTT.

The V call is TRBV29-1, the J call TRBJ2-6; unclear D gene. The CDR3 totals 15 residues. The germline V gene has CDR1 SQVTM and CDR2 ANQGSEA. V lost 5 bases, J lost 0 bases, and 11 bases lay in between. The DNA of the CDR3 is TGCAGCGTTTCTTTCTCCGTCTCTGGGGCCAACGTCCTGACTTTC. As protein: CSVSFSVSGANVLTF.

This clone was observed once. CDR3 DNA: TGTGCCAGCAGCTTTGGGGACACCGGGGAGCTGTTTTTT. Its protein product is CASSFGDTGELFF. The chain recombines TRBV7-2 with TRBJ2-2, with D hard to call. The CDR3 has 13 amino acids. Trimming shortened V by 3 bases and J by 3 bases, and 5 bases separated the two germline ends. Germline assignment: CDR1 SGHTA and CDR2 FQGNSA.

A few counts support this clone. V usage is TRBV15 and J usage is TRBJ2-1, with 7 bases that match TRBD2. Germline loops: CDR1 LNHNV, CDR2 YYDKDF (reference sequence). This CDR3 spans 17 amino acids. J was trimmed by 0 bases and V by 1 base; bases with no gene match: 6. CDR3 region: CATSRVSGVISYNEQFF. In DNA form, the CDR3 reads TGTGCCACCAGCAGAGTGAGCGGGGTGATCTCCTACAATGAGCAGTTCTTC. Based on the CDR3 plus reference TRBV15 and TRBJ2-1, the full variable domain is DAMVIQNPRYQVTQFGKPVTLSCSQTLNHNVMYWYQQKSSQAPKLLFHYYDKDFNNEADTPDNFQSRRPNTSFCFLDIRSPGLGDTAMYLCATSRVSGVISYNEQFFGPGTRLTVL.

The genes are TRBV6-6 and TRBJ2-3, with TRBD2 identical over 10 bases. CDR1 and CDR2 (germline): MNHNY, SVGAGI (reference sequence). This CDR3 is 16 amino acids long. The ends lost 6 bases at V and 2 bases at J; junction bases unmatched: 8. The CDR3 DNA reads TGTGCCAGCAGCGAGCGGGGGGGCCAGCACACAGATACGCAGTATTTT. Its protein product is CASSERGGQHTDTQYF.

The table lists this clone with a few counts. CDR3 sequence (DNA): TGTGCCAGCGGTGAGAACACCGGGGAGCTGTTTTTT. Translation gives CASGENTGELFF. This chain uses TRBV7-3 with TRBJ2-2; no reliable D call. The CDR3 covers 12 residues. V dropped 8 bases and J dropped 1 base, with 5 bases sitting between them. In germline, CDR1 is SGHTA, CDR2 FQGTGA.

In its sample, this clone was seen a few times. The chain has TRBV7-2 and TRBJ1-2, with D perhaps TRBD1 (5 bases). Trimming removed 2 bases from V and 4 bases from J, with 11 bases in between. Looked up from germline, CDR1 is SGHTA and CDR2 is FQGNSA. The CDR3 contains 14 residues. The CDR3 DNA is TGTGCCAGCAGCTTACCACAGGTTCCCTATGGCTACACCTTC. This gives the protein CASSLPQVPYGYTF.

This clone showed up just a few times. The same CDR3 can be traced to other DNA sequences in this sample. This sequence joins TRBV20-1 and TRBJ2-3; D gene ambiguous. Germline V gene data show CDR1 as DFQATT and CDR2 as SNEGSKA (reference sequence). This CDR3 comprises 11 residues. V lost 4 bases and J 0 bases, leaving 2 bases between the germline ends. This CDR3 reads CSATSTDTQYF. CDR3 coding DNA: TGCAGTGCTACCAGCACAGATACGCAGTATTTT.

There are a few counts of this clone. This chain links TRBV9 with TRBJ1-3; no definite D call. The CDR3 extends over 16 amino acids. The germline gives CDR1 SGDLS, CDR2 YYNGEE. The V gene lost 1 base and the J gene lost 0 bases, with 11 bases spanning the gap. CDR3 protein: CASSVTGQSSGNTIYF. CDR3 bases: TGTGCCAGCAGCGTAACGGGCCAAAGCTCTGGAAACACCATATATTTT.

This clone occurred a few times. The gene calls are TRBV4-1 and TRBJ2-7, with 9 bases lining up with TRBD1. This CDR3 has 16 residues. V trimming: 6 bases; J trimming: 6 bases; junction bases outside the gene matches: 15. In germline, CDR1 is MGHRA, CDR2 YSYEKL. CDR3 protein: CASSRGFFGTGPEQYF. CDR3 nucleotides: TGCGCCAGCAGTCGAGGCTTCTTCGGGACAGGGCCCGAGCAGTACTTC.

The V call is TRBV18, the J call TRBJ1-2; perhaps TRBD1 as D (5 bases). V was cut by 6 bases and J by 4 bases, with 15 bases left in between. Germline V gives CDR1 KGHSH, CDR2 LQKENI. This CDR3 region has 14 residues. The CDR3 sequence: CASSLGQDTYGYTF. In nucleotides, the CDR3 is TGTGCCAGCTCCCTGGGGCAGGACACCTATGGCTACACCTTC.

The chain links TRBV11-3 to TRBJ1-1; 7 bases are shared with TRBD1. Germline V gene sequence: CDR1 SGHNT, CDR2 YENEEA. Unmatched junction bases numbered 4, after V lost 5 bases and J lost 1 base. This CDR3 comprises 14 residues. The DNA of the CDR3 is TGTGCCAGCAGCCTAAGGACAGGGAACACTGAAGCTTTCTTT. Residues: CASSLRTGNTEAFF. Full variable domain (rest looked up from reference TRBV11-3 and TRBJ1-1): EAGVVQSPRYKIIEKKQPVAFWCNPISGHNTLYWYLQNLGQGPELLIRYENEEAVDDSQLPKDRFSAERLKGVDSTLKIQPAELGDSAVYLCASSLRTGNTEAFFGQGTRLTVV.

CDR3 sequence (DNA): TGCAGCGTAGCAGGGGGTCGGCTGGGGTACGAGCAGTACTTC. Translating it yields CSVAGGRLGYEQYF. V and J are TRBV29-1 and TRBJ2-5; TRBD1 aligns across 7 bases. The closer fit of TRBJ2-7 to the DNA end suggests the J call may be wrong. The germline CDR1 and CDR2 sequences are SQVTM and ANQGSEA. The CDR3 runs to 14 residues.

This clone showed up just a few times. The rearrangement uses TRBV29-1 and TRBJ2-4; 9 nucleotides agree with TRBD1. There are 23 residues in the CDR3. Germline V gives CDR1 SQVTM, CDR2 ANQGSEA. With V trimmed by 1 base and J by 12 bases, 37 bases remained unmatched. This CDR3 reads CSVEGVTGGSSTARGQPIPHQYF. The CDR3 DNA reads as TGCAGCGTTGAAGGGGTGACAGGGGGGAGTTCGACGGCTCGCGGGCAACCCATACCCCATCAGTACTTC.

The chain has TRBV6-1 and TRBJ2-1; 7 nucleotides align to TRBD1. Germline V gene data show CDR1 as MNHNS and CDR2 as SASEGT. This CDR3 is built from 16 residues. The V segment lost 4 bases and the J segment 0 bases; nucleotides outside the gene matches: 6. This CDR3 is CASSVLQGISYNEQFF. The DNA of the CDR3 is TGTGCCAGCAGTGTCCTACAGGGGATCTCCTACAATGAGCAGTTCTTC.

This clone was found a few times. The chain combines TRBV7-9 with TRBJ2-1, with D uncertain. CDR3 size: 12 residues. Germline CDR1 and CDR2: SEHNR and FQNEAQ (reference sequence). The V gene lost 5 bases and the J gene lost 4 bases, with 6 bases spanning the gap. The CDR3 sequence: CASSLIYNEQFF. In nucleotides, the CDR3 is TGTGCCAGCAGCCTGATATACAATGAGCAGTTCTTC.

The V gene is TRBV7-9, the J gene TRBJ2-1, with 9 bases lining up with TRBD1. V trimming: 6 bases; J trimming: 9 bases; junction bases outside the gene matches: 12. CDR1 SEHNR and CDR2 FQNEAQ come from the germline V gene (reference sequence). The CDR3 is 15 residues long. This CDR3 is CASRRGDRDFSEQFF. DNA for the CDR3: TGTGCCAGCAGGCGCGGGGACAGGGATTTCAGTGAGCAGTTCTTC. The full variable domain, rest sourced from reference TRBV7-9 and TRBJ2-1, is DTGVSQNPRHKITKRGQNVTFRCDPISEHNRLYWYRQTLGQGPEFLTYFQNEAQLEKSRLLSDRFSAERPKGSFSTLEIQRTEQGDSAMYLCASRRGDRDFSEQFFGPGTRLTVL.

This clone was counted only a few times. The chain joins TRBV18 to TRBJ2-7; 11 positions match TRBD2. CDR1 and CDR2 from the germline V gene are KGHSH and LQKENI. The CDR3 consists of 16 residues. Germline trimming cut 0 bases from V and 5 bases from J; bases unmatched to any gene: 6. The CDR3 DNA reads as TGTGCCAGCTCACCACCGCTAGCGGGGGGTTACCACGAGCAGTACTTC. Its protein is CASSPPLAGGYHEQYF. Based on the CDR3 plus reference TRBV18 and TRBJ2-7, the full variable domain is NAGVMQNPRHLVRRRGQEARLRCSPMKGHSHVYWYRQLPEEGLKFMVYLQKENIIDESGMPKERFSAEFPKEGPSILRIQQVVRGDSAAYFCASSPPLAGGYHEQYFGPGTRLTVT.